The clone carrying this T cell receptor (beta chain) came up a few times. Its specificity is unknown. The sample comes from a study of cytomegalovirus exposure and HLA in healthy donors. Study-wide findings and caveats: Follow-up analysis seemed to connect common viral pathogens with several of the most significant clusters identified.

The PCR employed 60 Vbeta primers together with 13 Jbeta primers. Some clones are missing from TCRdb's copy, which holds only in-frame ones; the method was immunoSEQ multiplex PCR. The sample lists around 150,000 clones; 80% to 90% were seen once. With 5 bases clipped from V and 4 bases from J, the junction kept 5 bases outside the gene matches. The CDR3 has 15 residues. Germline V gives CDR1 MNHNY, CDR2 SVGAGI (reference sequence). The receptor comes from a woman aged 40 to 49 in good health and CMV-seropositive. Sample: PBMCs. This chain joins TRBV6-6 and TRBJ2-2, with 9 bases that match TRBD1. The CDR3 coding sequence is TGTGCCAGCAGTGGGGGGACAGGGTTCACCGGGGAGCTGTTTTTT. Its translation: CASSGGTGFTGELFF.